Following are 14 T cell receptor beta chains from one sample sequenced in a study of T cells and Merkel cell carcinoma outcomes. Generated by immunoSEQ multiplex PCR, the TCRdb table keeps only in-frame clones and is missing some. The sample yields more than 2,000 clones, roughly 89% seen once. Sequenced input: tumor tissue from Merkel cell carcinoma. The receptors were sampled from a human donor with Merkel cell carcinoma.

The J gene is TRBJ2-2, the V gene TRBV6-4; tentative D call: TRBD1 (6 bases). The V gene lost 8 bases and the J gene lost 0 bases, with 13 bases spanning the gap. CDR1 is MRHNA and CDR2 is SNTAGT in the germline V gene. CDR3 size: 15 residues. The CDR3 reads CASLSRDTNTGELFF. CDR3 sequence (DNA): TGTGCCAGCTTATCCCGGGACACGAACACCGGGGAGCTGTTTTTT.

The chain is built from TRBV15 and TRBJ1-5; D possibly corresponds to TRBD1 (6 bases). Deletions cut 0 bases from V and 5 bases from J, with 11 bases between. This CDR3 is 15 amino acids long. Per germline, CDR1 LNHNV and CDR2 YYDKDF (reference sequence). CDR3 protein: CATSREVGGDQPQHF. CDR3 bases: TGTGCCACCAGCAGAGAGGTAGGGGGTGATCAGCCCCAGCATTTT.

This clone was found once. This chain uses TRBV6-5 with TRBJ1-3; 9 nucleotides align to TRBD1. This CDR3 is built from 15 residues. V lost 6 bases and J lost 4; bases outside the gene matches: 7. CDR1 is MNHEY, CDR2 SVGAGI, per germline. The DNA for the CDR3 is TGTGCCAGCAGGGAACAGGGGGCGCAGGGAAACACCATATATTTT. This codes for CASREQGAQGNTIYF.

CDR3 nucleotides: TGTGCCAGCAGCTCCCCCGGATACAATGAGCAGTTCTTC. Protein: CASSSPGYNEQFF. This sequence joins TRBV7-6 and TRBJ2-1, with D unclear. Between the trimmed V and J ends, which lost 4 bases and 4 bases, there was a span of 8 bases. The V gene's germline CDR1 is SGHVS and CDR2 FNYEAQ. The CDR3 has 13 residues.

This rearrangement joins TRBV6-6 to TRBJ2-5, with D possibly being TRBD1 or TRBD2 (5 bases each). Germline V CDR1 and CDR2: MNHNY, SVGAGI (reference sequence). This CDR3 region has 13 residues. With 2 bases removed from V and 5 bases from J, the gap between germline ends came to 9 bases. CDR3 amino acids: CASSYRGEETQYF. The CDR3 DNA follows: TGTGCCAGCAGTTACCGAGGGGAGGAGACCCAGTACTTC.

The V call is TRBV19, the J call TRBJ2-1, with 8 bases aligning to TRBD2. Per the germline V gene, CDR1 is LNHDA and CDR2 is SQIVND (reference sequence). The ends lost 1 base at V and 9 bases at J; junction bases unmatched: 5. The CDR3 has 14 residues. The CDR3 spells CASSIAGGPVEQFF. CDR3 DNA: TGTGCCAGTAGTATAGCGGGGGGGCCGGTTGAGCAGTTCTTC.

This clone was counted a single time. The V gene is TRBV5-4, the J gene TRBJ2-7, with D maybe TRBD2 (5 bases). The CDR3 spans 14 residues. The ends were cut back, 3 bases at V and 3 bases at J, with 13 bases in the middle. Germline lookup yields CDR1 SGHNT and CDR2 YYREEE (reference sequence). CDR3: CASSSSSRIYEQYF. In DNA form, the CDR3 reads TGTGCCAGCAGCTCCTCTAGCAGGATCTACGAGCAGTACTTC.

J is TRBJ1-1 and V is TRBV7-2, with a possible D match to TRBD1 (6 bases). With 1 base removed from V and 3 bases from J, the gap between germline ends came to 21 bases. The CDR3 sequence is 18 residues long. Germline-derived CDR1 and CDR2 are SGHTA and FQGNSA. CDR3 bases: TGTGCCAGCAGCTTAGAGACCGACCGGGGCAGGGGTGACACTGAAGCTTTCTTT. Protein sequence: CASSLETDRGRGDTEAFF.

This rearrangement joins TRBV14 to TRBJ1-4; D is unclear. The CDR3 extends over 13 amino acids. V lost 1 base to trimming and J lost 13 bases, with 13 bases between them. Per germline, CDR1 SGHDN and CDR2 FVKESK. The CDR3 reads CASSQGLFIGLFF. Written as DNA, the CDR3 is TGTGCCAGCAGCCAAGGACTGTTTATAGGACTGTTTTTT. Filled out from reference TRBV14 and TRBJ1-4, the complete variable domain reads EAGVTQFPSHSVIEKGQTVTLRCDPISGHDNLYWYRRVMGKEIKFLLHFVKESKQDESGMPNNRFLAERTGGTYSTLKVQPAELEDSGVYFCASSQGLFIGLFFGSGTQLSVL.

The chain joins TRBV5-5 to TRBJ1-1; unclear D gene. Germline CDR1 reads SGHKS; CDR2 reads YYEKEE (reference sequence). Trimming stripped 1 base from V and 1 base from J, with 2 bases between. This CDR3 region has 12 residues. In nucleotides, the CDR3 is TGTGCCAGCAGCTTGAAGAACACTGAAGCTTTCTTT. The encoded protein is CASSLKNTEAFF.

The chain combines TRBV5-5 with TRBJ2-7, with 10 bases that match TRBD1. With 3 bases clipped from V and 3 bases from J, the junction kept 6 bases outside the gene matches. The CDR3 loop spans 15 amino acids. Germline V lookup: CDR1 SGHKS, CDR2 YYEKEE (reference sequence). The CDR3 protein is CASSSPGQGLYEQYF. CDR3 DNA sequence: TGTGCCAGCAGCTCACCGGGACAGGGGCTCTACGAGCAGTACTTC.

This chain connects TRBV10-3 to TRBJ2-7, with 10 bases matching TRBD2. Germline V gives CDR1 ENHRY, CDR2 SYGVKD. Trimming removed 6 bases from V and 6 bases from J; junction bases left unmatched: 11. The CDR3 totals 15 residues. CDR3 bases: TGTGCCATCAGCGCGCTTGGGACTAGCGATGGCGAGCAGTACTTC. It is translated as CAISALGTSDGEQYF.

This clone was counted once. One junction end does not reproduce the germline sequence, and a read error may be involved. The chain employs TRBV6-6 and TRBJ2-5, with D tentatively TRBD2 (5 bases). The CDR3 runs to 15 residues. Germline V gives CDR1 MNHNY, CDR2 SVGAGI (reference sequence). CDR3 residues: CANSYTKDGGETQYF. The CDR3 DNA follows: TGTGCCAACAGTTACACAAAAGACGGAGGAGAGACCCAGTACTTC.

The chain combines TRBV5-1 with TRBJ2-5; TRBD2 matches 9 bases. This CDR3 region has 16 residues. Germline CDR1 and CDR2: SGHRS and YFSETQ. Unmatched junction bases numbered 10, after V lost 2 bases and J lost 5 bases. The CDR3 coding sequence is TGCGCCAGCAGCTTATACGGCGGGAGGGCTGGGGAGACCCAGTACTTC. Translated: CASSLYGGRAGETQYF. The full variable domain, rest sourced from reference TRBV5-1 and TRBJ2-5, is KAGVTQTPRYLIKTRGQQVTLSCSPISGHRSVSWYQQTPGQGLQFLFEYFSETQRNKGNFPGRFSGRQFSNSRSEMNVSTLELGDSALYLCASSLYGGRAGETQYFGPGTRLLVL.